This record looks at one TCR beta chain sequence and its context. The sample originates from a study of CD8 T cells in Susac syndrome. After extraction with the RNeasy kit, 0.5 to 1 ug of the RNA was reverse transcribed using random hexamers. Amplification of TCR beta CDR3 spanned 54 Vbeta and 13 Jbeta via immunoSEQ multiplex PCR. TCRdb fed the immunoSEQ multiplex PCR reads into MiXCR, producing one record per CDR3 protein. The table records 300,000 or so distinct CDR3 sequences, about 91% of them present only once. Sequencing targeted TCR beta in blood CD8+ and CD4+ T cells. Through negative isolation, CD4+ and CD8+ T cells were obtained, while TEMRA cells were enriched using FACS. The CDR3 is 16 residues long. Looked up from germline, CDR1 is GTSNPN and CDR2 is SVGIG (reference sequence). V gave up 2 bases and J gave up 0 bases; unmatched junction bases: 5.

This TCR was recovered from a human donor with multiple sclerosis. What was sequenced was CD4+ T cells from PBMCs. The V gene is TRBV30, the J gene TRBJ2-2; 8 bases map to TRBD1. CDR3 DNA sequence: TGTGCCTGGAGTCAACAGGGGGACGCGAACACCGGGGAGCTGTTTTTT. Residues: CAWSQQGDANTGELFF.